A selection of T cell receptor beta chains follows, all from one sample in a study of T cell repertoires in cytomegalovirus infection. Each CDR3 protein gets one entry after TCRdb re-called the reads with MiXCR. This table has approximately 150,000 distinct CDR3 sequences, roughly 22% appearing once. No antigens are known for them. This material consisted of CD8+ T cells from cultured PBMCs, taken from culture after CMV antigen stimulation. Receptors were obtained from a human donor in good health (CMV status not recorded). Some clones in this sample may be carry-over from other donors' samples. CDR3s include the opening cysteine and the closing phenylalanine or tryptophan. Each record gives: J gene, D gene, V gene, clone size, CDR3 protein, CDR3 DNA. A D gene is named only where the DNA matches it firmly. Some rows have no size entry. The others give once, few or many, or a class for an expanded clone.

TRBJ1-1	NA	TRBV7-8	few	CASSRAPRDTEAFF	TGTGCCAGCAGCAGGGCCCCCCGGGACACTGAAGCTTTCTTT
TRBJ2-5	TRBD2	TRBV7-2	NA	CASSLVRTRLVGETQYF	TGTGCCAGCAGCTTAGTGAGGACTAGGTTGGTTGGTGAGACCCAGTACTTC
TRBJ2-7	TRBD1	TRBV4-3	few	CASSQDGTGYEQYF	TGCGCCAGCAGCCAAGATGGGACAGGATACGAGCAGTACTTC
TRBJ2-3	TRBD1	TRBV4-3	few	CASSQDFAGGGADTQYF	TGCGCCAGCAGCCAAGACTTCGCAGGGGGCGGCGCAGATACGCAGTATTTT
TRBJ1-6	NA	TRBV7-4	many	CASTGPEGNSPLHF	TGTGCCAGCACCGGACCGGAGGGTAATTCACCCCTCCACTTT
TRBJ1-2	NA	TRBV4-1	NA	CASTSSTGSGSYTF	TGCGCCAGCACCTCAAGCACCGGGTCCGGGAGCTACACCTTC
TRBJ2-1	NA	TRBV4-3	NA	CASSEGPSGAEQFF	TGCGCCAGCAGCGAAGGCCCTAGTGGGGCTGAGCAGTTCTTC
TRBJ2-3	NA	TRBV7-6	NA	CASSPDGLTDTQYF	TGTGCCAGCAGCCCGGACGGTCTCACAGATACGCAGTATTTT
TRBJ2-1	NA	TRBV7-9	few	CASSFKKSSYNEQFF	TGTGCCAGCAGCTTTAAAAAAAGCTCCTACAATGAGCAGTTCTTC
TRBJ1-2	NA	TRBV5-6	few	CASSPSGWDGYTF	TGTGCCAGCAGCCCTTCAGGGTGGGATGGCTACACCTTC
TRBJ2-3	NA	TRBV7-2	NA	CASSTNWRRARTDTQYF	TGTGCCAGCAGCACTAATTGGCGAAGGGCTCGCACAGATACGCAGTATTTT
TRBJ2-3	TRBD1	TRBV24-1	NA	CATSDGQGAQYF	TGTGCCACCAGTGATGGACAGGGTGCGCAGTATTTT
TRBJ1-1	TRBD1	TRBV5-1	few	CASSIGTANTEAFF	TGCGCCAGCAGCATCGGGACAGCCAACACTGAAGCTTTCTTT
TRBJ1-1	NA	TRBV28	NA	CASSPEIGTRNTEAFF	TGTGCCAGCAGTCCCGAAATTGGGACACGGAACACTGAAGCTTTCTTT
TRBJ2-1	NA	TRBV27	few	CASSTTGKRYNEQFF	TGTGCCAGCAGTACCACTGGCAAGCGGTACAATGAGCAGTTCTTC
TRBJ1-5	NA	TRBV6-2/TRBV6-3	few	CASRKLRPLTEAQHF	TGTGCCAGCAGAAAGCTAAGGCCCCTCACAGAGGCCCAGCATTTT
TRBJ2-3	NA	TRBV7-2	NA	CASSWTEPYSTDTQYF	TGTGCCAGCAGCTGGACTGAGCCGTATAGCACAGATACGCAGTATTTT
TRBJ1-1	NA	TRBV7-6	NA	CASSAGRLNTEAFF	TGTGCCAGCAGCGCGGGACGCCTGAACACTGAAGCTTTCTTT
TRBJ2-7	NA	TRBV5-1	NA	CASSFALDREYEQYF	TGCGCCAGCAGCTTTGCCTTGGACAGAGAATACGAGCAGTACTTC
TRBJ2-1	NA	TRBV30	NA	CACQDSTYNEQFF	TGTGCCTGCCAAGACAGCACTTACAATGAGCAGTTCTTC
TRBJ2-7	NA	TRBV7-8	NA	CASSLAVSVGSYEQYF	TGTGCCAGCAGCTTAGCAGTATCGGTCGGATCTTACGAGCAGTACTTC
TRBJ2-7	NA	TRBV28	few	CASSPRLTGILSYEQYF	TGTGCCAGCAGCCCCCGTTTGACAGGAATTCTTTCCTACGAGCAGTACTTC
TRBJ2-7	NA	TRBV5-5	few	CASSLYDTPYEQYF	TGTGCCAGCAGCTTGTATGACACTCCCTACGAGCAGTACTTC
TRBJ2-7	NA	TRBV7-9	NA	CASSRVGGRVHEQYF	TGTGCCAGCAGCAGAGTGGGGGGGCGCGTCCACGAGCAGTACTTC
TRBJ2-3	NA	TRBV4-3	NA	CASSPLVAGSTDTQYF	TGCGCCAGCAGCCCCTTAGTGGCAGGGAGCACAGATACGCAGTATTTT
TRBJ1-5	NA	TRBV28	NA	CASSPWTENQPQHF	TGTGCCAGCAGCCCCTGGACGGAGAATCAGCCCCAGCATTTT
TRBJ2-1	TRBD2	TRBV27	NA	CASSAGGSYNEQFF	TGTGCCAGCAGTGCGGGAGGGTCCTACAATGAGCAGTTCTTC
TRBJ2-1	NA	TRBV24-1	NA	CATSLGNEQFF	TGTGCCACCTCTTTAGGCAATGAGCAGTTCTTC
TRBJ2-4	NA	TRBV4-3	few	CASSPRAKNIQYF	TGCGCCAGCAGCCCGAGGGCCAAAAACATTCAGTACTTC
TRBJ2-3	TRBD2	TRBV5-1	NA	CASRGAGGSADTQYF	TGCGCCAGCAGAGGAGCGGGGGGATCGGCAGATACGCAGTATTTT
TRBJ1-2	NA	TRBV7-9	few	CASSPTGPRYGYTF	TGTGCCAGCAGCCCAACAGGGCCGCGATATGGCTACACCTTC
TRBJ1-2	NA	TRBV5-1	NA	CASSAPLDGPPYTNYGYTF	TGCGCCAGCAGCGCACCGTTAGACGGACCCCCTTACACTAACTATGGCTACACCTTC
TRBJ2-5	TRBD1	TRBV11-2	NA	CASSLGDRAEETQYF	TGTGCCAGCAGCTTGGGGGACAGGGCGGAAGAGACCCAGTACTTC
TRBJ1-5	NA	TRBV11-2	few	CASSLGLDQPQHF	TGTGCCAGCAGCTTAGGGTTGGATCAGCCCCAGCATTTT
TRBJ2-1	NA	TRBV7-9	few	CASSPEGETRGFF	TGTGCCAGCAGCCCCGAGGGTGAGACTAGAGGGTTCTTC
TRBJ2-6	TRBD2	TRBV7-2	few	CASSFAGLAGRSGANVLTF	TGTGCCAGCAGCTTCGCCGGACTAGCGGGTCGCTCTGGGGCCAACGTCCTGACTTTC
TRBJ2-7	NA	TRBV6-5	few	CATGDISYEQYF	TGTGCCACGGGGGACATCTCCTACGAGCAGTACTTC
TRBJ2-3	NA	TRBV5-4	few	CASSLGITSTDTQYF	TGTGCCAGCAGCTTGGGGATTACTAGCACAGATACGCAGTATTTT
TRBJ2-1	TRBD1	TRBV9	NA	CASSDGQGTYNEQFF	TGTGCCAGCAGCGATGGACAGGGAACGTACAATGAGCAGTTCTTC
TRBJ2-3	NA	TRBV12-3/TRBV12-4	NA	CASSLGAAATARDTQYF	TGTGCCAGCAGTTTAGGCGCGGCAGCAACCGCCAGAGATACGCAGTATTTT
TRBJ2-3	NA	TRBV4-1	many	CASSQEAVLVITQYF	TGCGCCAGCAGCCAAGAAGCGGTTCTGGTTATTACGCAGTATTTT
TRBJ2-7	TRBD1	TRBV4-1	NA	CASSQGQGLSYEQYF	TGCGCCAGCAGCCAGGGACAGGGGTTGTCCTACGAGCAGTACTTC
TRBJ2-3	TRBD1	TRBV7-2	NA	CASSLERFGGTGATDTQYF	TGTGCCAGCAGCTTAGAACGATTCGGTGGGACAGGAGCCACAGATACGCAGTATTTT
TRBJ2-2	TRBD1	TRBV6-1	few	CASSPRTGYNTGELFF	TGTGCCAGCAGTCCCAGGACAGGGTACAACACCGGGGAGCTGTTTTTT
TRBJ1-2	NA	TRBV6-2/TRBV6-3	NA	CASSYETGQESRGYTF	TGTGCCAGCAGTTACGAGACAGGACAAGAGTCTAGGGGCTACACCTTC
TRBJ1-1	NA	TRBV4-2	few	CASSQDPGVTEAFF	TGTGCCAGCAGCCAAGATCCTGGGGTGACTGAAGCTTTCTTT
TRBJ1-6	TRBD1	TRBV4-3	NA	CASSRNRDRDSPLHF	TGCGCCAGCAGCCGAAACCGGGACAGGGACTCACCCCTCCACTTT
TRBJ1-4	NA	TRBV20-1	few	CSARDPWTANEKLFF	TGCAGTGCTAGAGATCCATGGACAGCTAATGAAAAACTGTTTTTT
TRBJ1-3	TRBD1	TRBV7-2	NA	CASSLEDRAGNTIYF	TGTGCCAGCAGCTTAGAGGACAGGGCAGGAAACACCATATATTTT
TRBJ2-1	TRBD2	TRBV27	many	CASSQAASGGNNEQFF	TGTGCCAGCAGTCAGGCAGCTAGCGGGGGAAACAATGAGCAGTTCTTC
TRBJ2-1	NA	TRBV7-2	few	CASSKRDSPHEQFF	TGTGCCAGCAGCAAAAGAGACAGCCCCCATGAGCAGTTCTTC
TRBJ2-7	TRBD2	TRBV6-2/TRBV6-3	NA	CASSYSGGSSYEQYF	TGTGCCAGCAGTTATAGCGGGGGGAGCTCCTACGAGCAGTACTTC
TRBJ2-5	NA	TRBV7-2	few	CASTPGGGARETQYF	TGTGCCAGCACCCCAGGGGGGGGGGCGCGGGAGACCCAGTACTTC